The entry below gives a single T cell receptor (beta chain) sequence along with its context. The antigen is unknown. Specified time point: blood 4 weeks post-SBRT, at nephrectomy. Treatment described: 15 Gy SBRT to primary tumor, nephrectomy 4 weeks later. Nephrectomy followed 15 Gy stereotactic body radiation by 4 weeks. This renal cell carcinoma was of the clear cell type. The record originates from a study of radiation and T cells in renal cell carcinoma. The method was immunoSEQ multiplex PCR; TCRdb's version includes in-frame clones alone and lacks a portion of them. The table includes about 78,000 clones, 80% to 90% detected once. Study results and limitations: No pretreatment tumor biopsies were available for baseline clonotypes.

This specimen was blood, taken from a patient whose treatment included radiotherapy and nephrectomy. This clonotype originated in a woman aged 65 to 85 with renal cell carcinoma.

CDR3 sequence (DNA): TGTGCCAGTAGTCTACTAGCTACCTCTGGCACAGATACGCAGTATTTT. Its protein is CASSLLATSGTDTQYF. The gene calls are TRBV19 and TRBJ2-3, with D possibly matching TRBD2 (6 bases). Germline CDR1 reads LNHDA; CDR2 reads SQIVND (reference sequence). The ends were cut back, 5 bases at V and 1 base at J, with 16 bases in the middle. This CDR3 has 16 residues.